The present T cell receptor (beta chain) was sequenced within a study of tumor-infiltrating lymphocytes in primary liver carcinoma (dated by TCRdb to 2016 to 2017). Concerning the study at large: The five patients, three men and two women aged 30 to 69 years, had hepatocellular carcinoma (four) or combined HCC and intrahepatic cholangiocarcinoma (one). Agilent mRNA microarray profiling was performed on the approximately 25 tumor region samples to relate TCRbeta repertoire diversity to the local molecular phenotype. Tumors of the five patients were stage T1-T3 N0M0 with maximum diameters of about 4 to 10 cm. A total of roughly 35 specimens from 5 patients underwent TCRbeta repertoire sequencing, comprising around 25 tumor regions, 5 adjacent noncancerous liver tissues and 5 peripheral blood samples. High reproducibility was observed for the technical replicate repertoires, with mean shared-clone rates around 0.9 and correlation coefficients above 0.95. Samples yielded roughly 3.5 to 8 million productive TCRbeta reads; read depth did not differ significantly between tissue types. For each liver tumor, the study sampled five regions along with adjacent normal tissue and blood, and applied TCRbeta repertoire sequencing, expression microarrays and whole-exome sequencing. General study outcomes and caveats: Because the samples were bulk and unsorted, CD4+ and CD8+ T cell repertoires could not be compared. Only four or five patients were included in the study, and the authors note that the findings should be validated in a larger study. Consistent with antigen-driven expansion, pairs of tumor regions showed higher repertoire overlap (mean roughly 35%) than either tumor-adjacent pairs (approximately 17%) or tumor-blood pairs (roughly 14%). Only about 8-25% of top clones were found in all five regions of a tumor, suggesting spatial heterogeneity of tumor-infiltrating T cells. Because sequencing covered only the TCR beta chain and unpaired alpha chains were not captured, true repertoire diversity is likely underestimated. A significantly larger repertoire fraction was made up by the top 250 clones in tumors than in blood (p = 0.039).

Starting from about 500 ng total RNA, TCRbeta-specific cDNA was produced by reverse transcription with a constant-region primer and ProtoScript II reverse transcriptase. TCRbeta libraries were built with three nested multiplex PCR rounds, a slightly modified ARM-PCR procedure. The first two PCR rounds used multiplex TRBV1-TRBV30 forward primers with a Cbeta reverse primer, each for roughly 11 cycles. Sample barcodes and Illumina adapters were added in a final 25-cycle PCR with Deep VentR polymerase. Amplicons of 200-500 bp were gel-purified with a QIAquick gel extraction kit before sequencing. TCRbeta amplicons were sequenced on an Illumina HiSeq 2500 with 250-bp paired-end reads. On the authors' methods: Trimmomatic v0.33 was used to quality-trim the reads, and FLASH v1.2.11 was used to merge paired reads so that full CDR3 sequences could be recovered. MiGEC v1.2.1b assigned V, D and J germline segments to the rearranged TCRbeta sequences. Clonotype statistics and Shannon-Wiener diversity indices were calculated with VDJtools v1.0.0. Except for diversity analysis, only the 250 most abundant clonotypes of each sample were used in subsequent analyses to reduce sampling bias. The public sequencing data were trimmed at Q25 with fastp and processed into clonotypes with MiXCR by TCRdb, which kept only in-frame beta chains. When rows share a CDR3 protein, they turn into one entry using the most common DNA and genes. These V and J calls derive from TCRdb rather than the authors' analysis. The sample table lists roughly 50,000 distinct CDR3 sequences, 70% to 80% of them with a count of one. Around 23% of the sample is held by the ten biggest clonotypes.

CDR1 and CDR2 were assigned from the germline V gene (reference sequence) as WNHNN and SYGVQD. The CDR3 goes from the cysteine to the phenylalanine over 19 residues. The DNA shown is the 57-base CDR3, in frame from base 1. The germline V end is reduced by 3 bases and the J end by 7 bases; junction bases left unmatched: 12. This clonotype was recorded only once. What this receptor recognizes is not known. This may stem from a read error, because a much larger clone lies one nucleotide away. Without any cell sorting, total RNA and DNA were extracted together from about 20-30 mg of bulk tissue using the AllPrep DNA/RNA mini kit. Between late 2015 and March 2016, roughly 5 patients in China with histopathologically diagnosed primary liver carcinoma had their tumors surgically resected. Chronic HBV infection was present in the patients, and the patients were treatment-naive at sampling. Five spatially separated regions were sampled from each tumor: the superior, inferior, left-lateral and right-lateral poles, plus the tumor centre. More than 90% viable tumor cells were found by histology in every tumor sample. Fresh tumor and adjacent tissue pieces were bisected, with one half stored in RNAlater at -80 degrees C and the other half sent for histology.

Sequencing used liver tumor tissue from sampling region 2. The label giving this sample's cell subset or site can be read as: tumor region T2, inferior pole. The source of this sequence is a man in his forties with primary liver carcinoma and hepatitis B virus infection. The chain joins TRBV10-1 to TRBJ2-1; 16 central nucleotides agree with TRBD2. The sequence in DNA is TGCGCCAGCAGTGACCTGGGACTAGCGGGAGGGATGCGAACGAATGAGCAGTTCTTC. Its translation reads: CASSDLGLAGGMRTNEQFF.